These 11 T cell receptor beta chains share one sample of origin, sequenced in a study of regulatory T cells in long-lasting Graves disease. Specified time point: newly diagnosed GD, antithyroid drugs for less than 3 months. The TCR library was prepared using RNA isolated from PBMCs. Arm-PCR of CDR3 regions and iRepertoire HTBI primers were the basis on which TCR beta libraries were built. TCRdb used MiXCR to reprocess the multiplex PCR reads, holding one entry per CDR3 protein. Found here are a few hundred thousand distinct CDR3 sequences, 16% of them singletons; the top ten hold 25% to 30%. Another study also made use of these data, one on T cells in Graves' hyperthyroidism and ophthalmopathy.

Source: peripheral blood mononuclear cells (PBMCs), taken at new diagnosis, from a patient treated with antithyroid drugs. All receptors derive from a man aged 35 to 55 with Graves disease.

This clonotype has at least ten counts. The chain employs TRBV5-5 and TRBJ1-6, with a weak D call TRBD1 (5 bases). Trimming took off 4 bases at V and 2 bases at J, with 7 bases between the two ends. The germline CDR1 and CDR2 sequences are SGHKS and YYEKEE (reference sequence). The CDR3 totals 14 residues. DNA of the CDR3: TGTGCCAGCAGCGCAGGGACCTATAATTCACCCCTCCACTTT. As protein: CASSAGTYNSPLHF.

Ten or more counts support this clonotype. This chain uses TRBV19 with TRBJ2-5, with D tentatively TRBD2 (6 bases). Trimming shortened V by 2 bases and J by 7 bases, and 11 bases separated the two germline ends. From germline, CDR1 is LNHDA and CDR2 SQIVND (reference sequence). This CDR3 comprises 13 residues. The CDR3 bases are TGTGCCAGTAGTATAACCGTGGAGGGGACCCAGTACTTC. Translation gives CASSITVEGTQYF.

This clonotype was seen many times. The chain uses TRBV7-9 and TRBJ2-1; D is unresolved. The germline V gene has CDR1 SEHNR and CDR2 FQNEAQ (reference sequence). This CDR3 is 15 amino acids long. V lost 3 bases, J lost 1 base, and 10 bases lay in between. The CDR3 region has the DNA TGTGCCAGCAGCTTCCTGCATCTTTCCTACAATGAGCAGTTCTTC. Encoded protein: CASSFLHLSYNEQFF.

This clonotype was found many times. This sequence joins TRBV2 and TRBJ1-5; D remains ambiguous. V lost 3 bases and J lost 3, with 21 bases in between. This CDR3 region has 18 residues. The germline CDR1 and CDR2 sequences are SNHLY and FYNNEI. DNA for the CDR3: TGTGCCAGCAGTGAGGGATGGGCCGGGCAGTCCCACAATCAGCCCCAGCATTTT. As protein: CASSEGWAGQSHNQPQHF.

This clonotype was recorded at least ten times. This chain connects TRBV11-2 to TRBJ2-5, with a possible D match to TRBD2 (6 bases). Germline V lookup: CDR1 SGHAT, CDR2 FQNNGV. Between the trimmed V and J ends, which lost 8 bases and 5 bases, there was a span of 15 bases. The CDR3 sequence is 13 residues long. The CDR3 bases are TGTGCCAGCGGAGGGAACCACGGGGAGACCCAGTACTTC. It is translated as CASGGNHGETQYF.

This clonotype has only a few counts. A junction boundary mismatches the germline segment, possibly from a read error. The V gene is TRBV24-1, the J gene TRBJ2-3, with 8 bases matching TRBD1. CDR1 and CDR2 (germline): KGHDR, SFDVKD. The CDR3 contains 15 residues. This CDR3 reads CATSDRTGYQDTQYF. In DNA form, the CDR3 reads TGCGCCACCAGTGACAGGACAGGGTATCAAGATACGCAGTATTTT.

Note on this clonotype: With a far larger clone one base away, a read error is the likely cause. The chain combines TRBV28 with TRBJ2-3; D remains ambiguous. This CDR3 region has 11 residues. Germline CDR1 and CDR2: MDHEN and SYDVKM. In DNA, the CDR3 is TGTGCCATCAGTGTAACAGATACGCAGTATTTT. Residues: CAISVTDTQYF.

There are many counts of this clonotype. CDR3 region: CASSLNGGGRDTQYF. CDR3 nucleotide sequence: TGCGCCAGCAGCTTGAACGGCGGGGGGAGGGATACGCAGTATTTT. J is TRBJ2-3 and V is TRBV5-1, with TRBD2 identical over 8 bases. V shed 1 base and J 6 bases; nucleotides not matched to a gene: 7. The germline V gene has CDR1 SGHRS and CDR2 YFSETQ. The CDR3 extends over 15 amino acids.

This clonotype turned up a few times. The V and J genes are TRBV28 and TRBJ1-4; D is undetermined. Germline CDR1 reads MDHEN; CDR2 reads SYDVKM. The CDR3 runs 13 residues. The V gene lost 0 bases and the J gene lost 5 bases, with 4 bases spanning the gap. The CDR3 protein is CASSLWTNEKLFF. Here the CDR3 DNA reads TGTGCCAGCAGTTTATGGACAAATGAAAAACTGTTTTTT.

Many counts were recorded for this clonotype. J is TRBJ1-5 and V is TRBV15; D is uncertain. The CDR3 has 15 residues. Germline CDR1 reads LNHNV; CDR2 reads YYDKDF (reference sequence). V was pared by 0 bases and J by 6 bases, with 12 bases between. The DNA of the CDR3 is TGTGCCACCAGCAGAGATAGTGGAAAGGCTCAGCCCCAGCATTTT. It specifies CATSRDSGKAQPQHF.

This clonotype was recorded a few times. V is TRBV5-1 and J is TRBJ2-7, with D perhaps assigned TRBD1 or TRBD2 (6 bases each). CDR1 SGHRS and CDR2 YFSETQ come from the germline V gene. The V end was cut by 0 bases, the J end by 5 bases, with 12 bases between. The CDR3 has 14 residues. This CDR3 is CASSLVGGSNEQYF. The CDR3 DNA reads TGCGCCAGCAGCTTGGTCGGGGGCTCGAACGAGCAGTACTTC.